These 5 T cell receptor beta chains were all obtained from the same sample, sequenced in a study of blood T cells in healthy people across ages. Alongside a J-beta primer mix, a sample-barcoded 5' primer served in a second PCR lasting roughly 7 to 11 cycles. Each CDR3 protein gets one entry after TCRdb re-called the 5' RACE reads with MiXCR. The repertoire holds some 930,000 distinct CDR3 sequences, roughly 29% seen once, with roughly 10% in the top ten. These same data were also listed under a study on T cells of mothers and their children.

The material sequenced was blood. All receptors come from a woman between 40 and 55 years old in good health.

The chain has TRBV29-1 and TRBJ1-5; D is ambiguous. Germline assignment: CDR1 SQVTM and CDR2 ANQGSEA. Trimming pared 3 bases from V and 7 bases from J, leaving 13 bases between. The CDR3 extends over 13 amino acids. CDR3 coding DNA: TGCAGCGTTGATGTTGAGAACGGGCAGCCCCAGCATTTT. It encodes CSVDVENGQPQHF.

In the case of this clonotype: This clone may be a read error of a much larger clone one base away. In DNA form, the CDR3 reads TGTGCCAGCAGTTTATCGCAACAGTACGGGCAGTACTTC. Residues: CASSLSQQYGQYF. This chain links TRBV27 with TRBJ2-4; D is undetermined. The CDR3 loop spans 13 amino acids. CDR1 is MNHEY and CDR2 is SMNVEV in the germline V gene (reference sequence). Deletions cut 0 bases from V and 13 bases from J, with 13 bases between.

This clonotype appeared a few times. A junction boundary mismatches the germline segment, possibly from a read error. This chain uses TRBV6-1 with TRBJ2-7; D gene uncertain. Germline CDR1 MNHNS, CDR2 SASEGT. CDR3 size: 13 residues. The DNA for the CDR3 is TGTGCCAGCAGTCGCTCCCTCTCCTCCGAGCAGTACTTC. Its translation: CASSRSLSSEQYF.

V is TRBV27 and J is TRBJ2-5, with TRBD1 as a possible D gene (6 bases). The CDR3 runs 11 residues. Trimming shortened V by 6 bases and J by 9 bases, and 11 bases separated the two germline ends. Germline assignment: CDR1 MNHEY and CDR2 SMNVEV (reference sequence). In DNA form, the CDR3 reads TGTGCCAGCAGGGCAGCAGGGGCCCAGTACTTC. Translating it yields CASRAAGAQYF.

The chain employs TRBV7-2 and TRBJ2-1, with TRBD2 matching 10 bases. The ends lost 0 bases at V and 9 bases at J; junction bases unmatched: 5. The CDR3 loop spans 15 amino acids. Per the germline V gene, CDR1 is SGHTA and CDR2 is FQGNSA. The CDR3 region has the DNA TGTGCCAGCAGCTTAGCACTAGCGGGGACGGTTGAGCAGTTCTTC. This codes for CASSLALAGTVEQFF.